These 14 T cell receptor beta chains came from one sample sequenced in a study of blood T cell repertoires in COVID-19. Data came from immunoSEQ multiplex PCR; TCRdb stores just in-frame clones and leaves some out. The sample includes 200,000 to 250,000 clones, roughly nine tenths of them seen just once. The sample was peripheral blood. These receptors all come from a man aged 40-49 years with active or convalescent COVID-19.

The chain combines TRBV6-4 with TRBJ1-4; a weak D match, TRBD1 (6 bases). The ends were cut back, 6 bases at V and 0 bases at J, with 8 bases in the middle. Per germline, CDR1 MRHNA and CDR2 SNTAGT. The CDR3 contains 14 residues. CDR3 sequence: CASSRDTTNEKLFF. The CDR3 DNA is TGTGCCAGCAGCCGGGACACAACTAATGAAAAACTGTTTTTT.

The chain uses TRBV7-9 and TRBJ2-5; the D is unclear. The length of the CDR3 is 14 residues. Trimming stripped 1 base from V and 1 base from J, with 7 bases between. Germline V gene sequence: CDR1 SEHNR, CDR2 FQNEAQ (reference sequence). The CDR3 here is CASSLVGSQETQYF. The CDR3 coding sequence is TGTGCCAGCAGCTTAGTGGGCAGCCAAGAGACCCAGTACTTC.

This chain uses TRBV7-6 with TRBJ2-3; TRBD2 matches at 10 bases. The V gene end was trimmed by 1 base and the J gene end by 2 bases; junction bases not matched to a gene: 6. Looked up from germline, CDR1 is SGHVS and CDR2 is FNYEAQ. CDR3 length: 17 amino acids. DNA for the CDR3: TGTGCCAGCAGCTTAGAGTGGACTAGCGGACACACAGATACGCAGTATTTT. Translation gives CASSLEWTSGHTDTQYF.

The CDR3 loop reads CASSHGQGILNTEAFF. In nucleotides, the CDR3 is TGTGCCAGCAGTCATGGACAGGGGATTTTGAACACTGAAGCTTTCTTT. The chain couples TRBV6-6 to TRBJ1-1; 9 bases align to TRBD1. The CDR3 is 16 amino acids. CDR1 MNHNY and CDR2 SVGAGI come from the germline V gene (reference sequence). V shed 5 bases, J shed 0 bases, and the junction held 7 bases outside the gene matches.

This chain joins TRBV6-6 and TRBJ1-2; TRBD1 aligns across 9 bases. CDR1 MNHNY and CDR2 SVGAGI come from the germline V gene (reference sequence). CDR3 length: 11 amino acids. Trimming cost V 8 bases and J 6 bases; bases outside gene matches: 1. The CDR3 is CASGTGNGYTF. The CDR3, as DNA: TGTGCCAGCGGGACAGGGAATGGCTACACCTTC.

The V gene is TRBV28, the J gene TRBJ1-1, with 7 nucleotides matching TRBD1. The germline V gene encodes CDR1 MDHEN and CDR2 SYDVKM. This CDR3 spans 15 amino acids. The V gene end was trimmed by 5 bases and the J gene end by 0 bases; junction bases not matched to a gene: 6. CDR3 loop: CASSPGQLVNTEAFF. The DNA of the CDR3 is TGTGCCAGCAGTCCGGGACAGCTAGTGAACACTGAAGCTTTCTTT. The variable domain in full, with the rest retrieved from reference TRBV28 and TRBJ1-1, is DVKVTQSSRYLVKRTGEKVFLECVQDMDHENMFWYRQDPGLGLRLIYFSYDVKMKEKGDIPEGYSVSREKKERFSLILESASTNQTSMYLCASSPGQLVNTEAFFGQGTRLTVV.

The genes are TRBV7-8 and TRBJ2-7; D is perhaps TRBD2 (6 bases). Germline V CDR1 and CDR2: SGHVS, FQNEAQ. The V end lost 3 bases, the J end lost 0 bases, and 12 bases lay between the germline ends. The CDR3 loop spans 15 amino acids. The CDR3 protein is CASSLWRGDSYEQYF. The CDR3 DNA is TGTGCCAGCAGCTTGTGGAGGGGCGACTCCTACGAGCAGTACTTC.

This chain uses TRBV12-5 with TRBJ2-1, with 14 bases matching TRBD2. Germline values: CDR1 LGHNT, CDR2 FRNRAP. Trimming cost V 5 bases and J 8 bases; bases outside gene matches: 17. The CDR3 runs 19 residues. CDR3 in DNA: TGTGCTAGTGGTGCCCTTAATCGGACTAGCGGGAGGCGGGTATATGAGCAGTTCTTC. It codes for CASGALNRTSGRRVYEQFF.

V usage is TRBV28 and J usage is TRBJ1-1, with D unresolved. CDR3 length: 12 amino acids. V lost 6 bases, J lost 8 bases, and 13 bases lay in between. Germline loops: CDR1 MDHEN, CDR2 SYDVKM. The CDR3 DNA follows: TGTGCCAGCAGACCCTTCAGCAGGGAAGCTTTCTTT. Translation gives CASRPFSREAFF.

The V gene is TRBV19, the J gene TRBJ1-1, with unresolved D. Germline V gene lookup returns CDR1 LNHDA and CDR2 SQIVND (reference sequence). The length of the CDR3 is 16 residues. The V end was cut by 2 bases, the J end by 4 bases, with 17 bases between. Here the CDR3 DNA reads TGTGCCAGTAGTATACGTGTCGGGGAGGTAGGCACTGAAGCTTTCTTT. It translates to CASSIRVGEVGTEAFF.

The chain couples TRBV3-1 (or the pseudogene TRBV3-2) to TRBJ2-5, with TRBD1 matching 8 bases. CDR1 LGHDT and CDR2 YNNKEL come from the germline V gene (reference sequence). The CDR3 contains 15 residues. After removal of 1 base from V and 5 bases from J, the junction contained 6 bases not matched to a gene. Here the CDR3 reads CASSQVRGLAETQYF. In DNA form, the CDR3 reads TGTGCCAGCAGCCAAGTCAGGGGGCTCGCGGAGACCCAGTACTTC.

The V and J genes are TRBV7-3 and TRBJ2-3; maybe TRBD2 (5 bases). V was pared by 5 bases and J by 0 bases, with 9 bases between. This CDR3 is 14 amino acids long. CDR1 and CDR2 (germline): SGHTA, FQGTGA. In DNA form, the CDR3 reads TGTGCCAGCAGCCCGGGGTCTAGCACAGATACGCAGTATTTT. This codes for CASSPGSSTDTQYF.

The chain employs TRBV5-1 and TRBJ2-5, with a possible D match to TRBD2 (5 bases). V gave up 0 bases and J gave up 5 bases, with 8 bases separating them. Germline assignment: CDR1 SGHRS and CDR2 YFSETQ. The CDR3 length is 13 residues. CDR3 sequence: CASSLGREETQYF. The CDR3 coding sequence is TGCGCCAGCAGCTTGGGAAGGGAGGAGACCCAGTACTTC.

This rearrangement joins TRBV27 to TRBJ1-5; D uncertain. The V and J ends lost 1 base and 2 bases respectively, with 9 bases between them. The germline V gene encodes CDR1 MNHEY and CDR2 SMNVEV (reference sequence). This CDR3 is built from 15 residues. CDR3 coding DNA: TGTGCCAGCAGTTTATTAGGGAGGGGCAATCAGCCCCAGCATTTT. Translated: CASSLLGRGNQPQHF.